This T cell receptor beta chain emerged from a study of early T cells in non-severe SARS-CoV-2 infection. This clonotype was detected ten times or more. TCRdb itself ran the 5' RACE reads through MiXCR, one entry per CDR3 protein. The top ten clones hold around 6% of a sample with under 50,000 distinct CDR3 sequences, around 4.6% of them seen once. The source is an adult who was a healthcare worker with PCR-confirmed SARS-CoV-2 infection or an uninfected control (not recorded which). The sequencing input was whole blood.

The DNA for the CDR3 is TGCAGCGTTGAGGGTGGGGGAAATCTAAACTCCTACGAGCAGTACTTC. It encodes CSVEGGGNLNSYEQYF. The chain uses TRBV29-1 and TRBJ2-7; D might be TRBD1 or TRBD2, each matching 5 bases. There are 16 residues in the CDR3. Germline loops: CDR1 SQVTM, CDR2 ANQGSEA. Trimming took off 3 bases at V and 0 bases at J, with 18 bases between the two ends.